The entry below describes one TCR beta chain. This clone was seen just once. The antigen it recognizes is unknown. No base-level quality is on record; no much larger clone is a single base apart. The data stem from a study of cytomegalovirus exposure and HLA in healthy donors (TCRdb year 2017). With respect to the entire study: An earlier analysis of roughly 610 of the donors reported about 260 Gb of sequence data and around 100 million unique TCR beta sequences obtained from 150 million to 200 million T cells. The aim of the study was to test whether cataloging public T cell receptors could identify signatures of past pathogen exposure. Genome-wide SNP genotypes for about 65% of the 666 donors were used in a later genetic analysis, which treated that subset as a discovery cohort. HLA typing covered class I and class II loci at four-digit resolution. Every repertoire in the discovery cohort had been generated on one and the same sequencing platform. The study profiled the T cell repertoires of hundreds of subjects by immunosequencing and related them to cytomegalovirus serostatus. Typing coverage differed by locus: A, B, C, DRB1 and DQB1 were typed in about 620-640 donors, DQA1 in about 500, DPA1 in some 600, and DPB1 in 472. Alongside the repertoire data, information on donor age, sex, ethnicity and CMV serostatus was compiled. Rather than using new phenotypic data, the later analysis identified candidate immune exposures from TCR beta sequences and from how often those sequences occurred across donors. Among several hundred genotyped donors of the cohort, an average of approximately 220,000 unique TCR beta nucleotide sequences was sequenced per donor, of which roughly 18% were non-productive. High-throughput TCR immunosequencing, statistical association of individual TCRs with disease status, and machine learning were combined to predict cytomegalovirus infection status. An earlier analysis of 587 of the donors applied high-throughput TCR beta sequencing to assess whether each TCR beta V gene segment acted as functional or pseudogenic. Among the approximately 400 genotyped donors, about 85% belonged to the genetic ancestry cluster associated with self-reported Caucasian donors. Because of strong linkage in the cohort, roughly five DR-DQ haplotypes were treated as single units for association and clustering. In a later analysis, previously published TCR beta repertoires from roughly 710 donors were re-analyzed and high-resolution HLA genotyping was added so that TCR occurrence patterns could be studied. Along with the approximately 600-subject first cohort, a separate validation cohort of over a hundred different subjects was used. About 330 gigabases of sequencing data and around 85 million unique TCR sequences made up an early release that covered roughly 670 HLA-typed donors.

The germline V gene sets CDR1 to KGHSH and CDR2 to LQKENI. The CDR3 numbers 17 residues from cysteine through phenylalanine. Of all the DNA, just the CDR3 is kept, 51 bases in frame from base 1. Clipping removes 6 bases from V and 5 bases from J, with 14 as the unmatched junction base count. Overall study outcomes, separate from this receptor: The presence/absence analyses assumed that sequencing depth was roughly uniform across donors, and that assumption may not be true. The sequencing pipeline was judged likely to have produced a cluster of highly shared sequence variants as a technical artifact. When HLA alleles, especially DR and DQ, strongly co-occurred, attributing TCR associations to individual alleles was difficult. The classifier was reported to diagnose cytomegalovirus status with high specificity and sensitivity in both the original and validation cohorts. A later analysis associated 15,000 to 20,000 TCR beta sequences with specific HLA alleles at a false discovery rate of 0.05. A later analysis found that most CMV-associated TCR beta chains appeared HLA-restricted, with HLA associations seemingly driven largely by CMV exposure. In a later analysis, HLA-associated TCR beta chains showed more clonal expansion and lower generation probabilities than non-associated chains that were equally common. A further reported finding was that TCR beta sequences accurately predicted the HLA-A and HLA-B alleles for most subjects in the first cohort. An association between a missense DCLRE1C variant and V-gene and J-gene trimming of TCR beta chains was found in a later genetic analysis and replicated in an independent cohort. Correlated functional status among segregating V segments might reflect linkage disequilibrium, but an unknown experimental factor could not be ruled out. CMV serostatus was the only immune exposure information available for the cohort. An earlier analysis of 450 to 750 of the donors showed that most TCR beta V segments appeared in productive rearrangements either about 90% or about 30% of the time, which broadly matched IMGT annotations. According to a later genetic analysis, donors in an Asian-associated ancestry cluster had fewer N-insertions in productive TCRs than the roughly 700-donor mean. In the study, around 150 TCR beta chains were listed as associated with cytomegalovirus. Because some donors lacked HLA typing at each locus, the association tests relied only on the typed subset. Fewer than 20 rarely observed V segments, including chromosome 9 orphons, were excluded from the earlier analysis of several hundred of the donors because counts were too low. The authors suggested that the approach could potentially be generalized to other disease states and immunological phenotypes. A later analysis found that TCR association rates varied across HLA loci, with DRB1 alleles showing the most associated TCRs and HLA-C alleles the fewest. In this cohort, only TCR beta chains were sequenced, and detectable features were limited by the absence of alpha or paired-chain data. In vitro tests confirmed that three of the cytomegalovirus-associated TCR beta chains recognize cytomegalovirus antigens. Most TCR sequences were seen in very few donors, while some public TCRs were found in many individuals. Some IMGT-functional V segments, including TRBV6-2 and TRBV6-3, could not be told apart with the 87-base-pair reads, so those segments were excluded. Several of the top co-occurrence clusters appeared to be linked to parvovirus B19, influenza, CMV and Epstein-Barr virus, according to a later analysis.

The cohort comprised under 700 healthy bone marrow donors. At the time of sampling, every cohort member was nominally healthy, though immune exposures that went unrecorded were likely present. The donor was CMV seronegative and was included in the group of over 300 seronegative cohort members. A peripheral blood sample was provided by each donor, and peripheral blood mononuclear cells were used for TCR beta sequencing. The Qiagen DNeasy Blood Extraction Kit was used to extract genomic DNA from the blood cell samples. The library was prepared using the immunoSEQ multiplex PCR assay. A mixture of 60 forward primers for TCR Vbeta segments and 13 reverse primers for TCR Jbeta segments was used in the multiplex PCR. Amplification of the CDR3 region of rearranged TCR beta genes was performed with a multiplex PCR assay on genomic DNA. The amplified TCR beta libraries were sequenced on the Illumina HiSeq System as 87-base-pair reads. The paper's processing steps were these. Across the 500 to 850 repertoires, a later analysis counted some 81 million unique TCR beta chains, 8.5 million to 12 million of which were shared by at least two donors. Raw reads were error-corrected and collapsed into unique sequences with a nearest-neighbor algorithm that merged closely related sequences to remove PCR and sequencing errors. Alignment of CDR3 sequences to IMGT reference sequences was used to assign V, D and J gene segments. For a sequence to be retained, at least a six-nucleotide match to both a V gene segment and a J gene segment was required. A rearrangement counted as productive if the CDR3 had no stop codons and remained in frame with V and J, and every other rearrangement counted as non-productive. CDR3 was defined according to IMGT convention as the region running from the second conserved V-encoded cysteine to the conserved J-encoded phenylalanine. The earlier analysis of a few hundred of the donors excluded any sequence lacking an unambiguous match to a single V gene segment. In an earlier analysis of 450 to 700 of the donors, V segments were called functional above 56.7% productive rearrangements and were called segregating when the between-donor standard deviation exceeded 5%. To diagnose cytomegalovirus status from the catalog of TCR beta chain sequences, a statistical classification framework was built. V and J gene assignment, in a later analysis, came from comparing TCR nucleotide sequences with IMGT/GENE-DB human TR gene sequences. The TCRdist pipeline was used in a later analysis to assign CDR3 sequences and most-parsimonious VDJ recombination scenarios. In a later analysis, each TCR beta chain was defined by its CDR3 amino acid sequence together with its V-gene family, and reads lacking a unique V-gene family were excluded. A later analysis removed 592 highly shared, low-generation-probability nucleotide sequences to deal with suspected cross-contamination and a sequencing artifact. For each public chain, a later analysis derived a clonal expansion index from normalized ranks of inferred template counts within each repertoire. In a later analysis, generation probabilities were computed using a VDJ recombination model fitted to out-of-frame rearrangements, and the results were checked against IGoR. Hypergeometric tests were used in a later analysis to score TCR-TCR, TCR-HLA and TCR-CMV co-occurrence, with a repertoire-size bias correction applied to the TCR pairs. False discovery rates were estimated in a later analysis by permuting HLA or CMV assignments 20 times. In a later analysis, co-occurring TCRs were grouped using DBSCAN, and TCRdist sequence similarity was added for clustering within HLA-allele-positive subsets. Repertoires with fewer than 30,000 or more than 120,000 public chains, plus five repertoires with anomalous nucleotide sharing, were excluded from co-occurrence clustering. As stored in TCRdb, this immuneACCESS dataset retains in-frame rearrangements with V and J assigned. A fraction of the clones does not appear; measured against another copy, unresolved V genes explain less than half of the discrepancy, and the remainder lacks a known reason. V and J calls and clone size are given by that table; D and trimming were obtained from the DNA. This sample has about 98,000 clones in its table, and approximately 79% of those were observed once. The ten biggest clones cover under 2% of the sample.

The receptor's source is a male donor in good health and CMV-seronegative. Sequences were obtained from PBMCs. The chain joins TRBV18 to TRBJ1-1, and TRBD1 matches 11 of the central bases. The DNA reads as follows: TGTGCCAGCTCTCCGATACCCGGGACAGGGGGGAGTACTGAAGCTTTCTTT. This translates into CASSPIPGTGGSTEAFF. The variable domain in full, with residues beyond the CDR3 obtained from the reference TRBV18 and TRBJ1-1 genes, is NAGVMQNPRHLVRRRGQEARLRCSPMKGHSHVYWYRQLPEEGLKFMVYLQKENIIDESGMPKERFSAEFPKEGPSILRIQQVVRGDSAAYFCASSPIPGTGGSTEAFFGQGTRLTVV.